This TCR beta chain was captured in a study of OX40 agonist ivuxolimab in advanced cancers. V trimming: 0 bases; J trimming: 12 bases; junction bases outside the gene matches: 8. The CDR3 is made up of 15 amino acids. Germline CDR1 reads MGHRA; CDR2 reads YSYEKL. This clone has only one observation. Its antigen is currently unknown. General study findings and limits: Also present in some nonresponders was a low level of normalized T-cell clonal expansion.

Assay used: immunoSEQ multiplex PCR; TCRdb lists only in-frame clones, some missing. The sample yields 20,000 to 30,000 clones, 80% to 90% seen once. The sequence was obtained from an adult with an advanced solid tumor such as melanoma, head and neck, liver or kidney cancer. V usage is TRBV4-1 and J usage is TRBJ2-1; 10 positions agree with TRBD2. Sample: CD4+ or CD8+ T cells sorted from blood, taken in a trial of the OX40 agonist ivuxolimab. DNA for the CDR3: TGCGCCAGCAGCCAAGAAGAGCGGGAGGGCCTTGTGCAGTTCTTC. Translating gives CASSQEEREGLVQFF.